The clone carrying this T cell receptor beta chain appeared many times. This CDR3 has 17 amino acids. The ends lost 5 bases at V and 7 bases at J; junction bases unmatched: 16. Per the germline V gene, CDR1 is SGHAT and CDR2 is FQNNGV. The data originate from a study of T-cell reconstitution after alpha-beta-depleted transplantation in children. For TCRbeta, the library was prepared with unique molecular identifiers. TCRdb re-called the PCR reads with MiXCR, one entry per CDR3 protein. This sample yields around 700,000 distinct CDR3 sequences, of which about an eighth are seen a single time; 0.79% belongs to the top ten.

This receptor was identified in a girl aged 2-15 years with congenital amegakaryocytic thrombocytopenia, due to receive a stem cell transplant. The genes are TRBV11-2 and TRBJ2-1; 8 nucleotides agree with TRBD2. The sequences come from PBMCs, collected before TCRalphabeta/CD19-depleted stem cell transplant. Here the CDR3 reads CASSRTTGTSVPNEQFF. Written as DNA, the CDR3 is TGTGCCAGCAGCCGGACGACCGGGACTAGTGTTCCAAATGAGCAGTTCTTC. The full variable domain, rest sourced from reference TRBV11-2 and TRBJ2-1, is EAGVAQSPRYKIIEKRQSVAFWCNPISGHATLYWYQQILGQGPKLLIQFQNNGVVDDSQLPKDRFSAERLKGVDSTLKIQPAKLEDSAVYLCASSRTTGTSVPNEQFFGPGTRLTVL.